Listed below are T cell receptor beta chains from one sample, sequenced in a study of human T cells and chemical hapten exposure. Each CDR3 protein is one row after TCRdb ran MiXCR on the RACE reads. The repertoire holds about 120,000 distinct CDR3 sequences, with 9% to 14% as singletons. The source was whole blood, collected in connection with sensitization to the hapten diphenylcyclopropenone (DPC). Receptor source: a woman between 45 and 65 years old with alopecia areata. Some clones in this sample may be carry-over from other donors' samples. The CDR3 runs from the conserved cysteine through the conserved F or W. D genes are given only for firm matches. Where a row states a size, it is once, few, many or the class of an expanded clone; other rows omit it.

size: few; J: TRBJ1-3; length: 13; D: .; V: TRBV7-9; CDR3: CASSSGSGNTIYF; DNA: TGTGCCAGCAGCTCAGGTTCTGGAAACACCATATATTTT
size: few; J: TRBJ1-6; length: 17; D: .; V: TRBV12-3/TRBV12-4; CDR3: CASSRHPGARRNSPLHF; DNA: TGTGCCAGCAGTCGCCACCCCGGGGCCCGACGGAATTCACCCCTCCACTTT
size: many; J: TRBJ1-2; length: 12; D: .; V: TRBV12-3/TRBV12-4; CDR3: CASSLENYGYTF; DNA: TGTGCCAGCAGTTTGGAAAACTATGGCTACACCTTC
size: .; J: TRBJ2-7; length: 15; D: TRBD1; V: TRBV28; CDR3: CASSLPGTGAREQYF; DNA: TGTGCCAGCAGTTTACCCGGGACAGGGGCAAGAGAGCAGTACTTC
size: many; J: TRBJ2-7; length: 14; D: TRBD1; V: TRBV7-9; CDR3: CASSPGTEIYEQYF; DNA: TGTGCCAGCAGCCCCGGGACAGAGATCTACGAGCAGTACTTC
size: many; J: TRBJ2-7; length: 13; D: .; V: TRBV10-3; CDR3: CAIGTASRGEQYF; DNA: TGTGCCATCGGCACAGCCTCTCGGGGCGAGCAGTACTTC
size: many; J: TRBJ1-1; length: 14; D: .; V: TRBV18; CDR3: CASSPSTMNTEAFF; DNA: TGTGCCAGCTCACCATCGACTATGAACACTGAAGCTTTCTTT
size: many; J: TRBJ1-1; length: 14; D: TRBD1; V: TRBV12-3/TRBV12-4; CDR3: CASSFGTGLREAFF; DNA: TGTGCCAGCAGTTTTGGGACAGGCCTTAGAGAAGCTTTCTTT
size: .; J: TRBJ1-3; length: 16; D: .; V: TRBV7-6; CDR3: CASSLDAGDSGNTIYF; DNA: TGTGCCAGCAGCTTAGACGCAGGGGACTCTGGAAACACCATATATTTT
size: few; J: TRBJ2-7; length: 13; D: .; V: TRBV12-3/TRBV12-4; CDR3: CASSGENGYEQYF; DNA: TGTGCCAGCAGTGGGGAAAATGGGTACGAGCAGTACTTC
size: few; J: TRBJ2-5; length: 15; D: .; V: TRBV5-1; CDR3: CASSLTNGGGETQYF; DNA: TGCGCCAGCAGCTTAACGAATGGGGGCGGAGAGACCCAGTACTTC
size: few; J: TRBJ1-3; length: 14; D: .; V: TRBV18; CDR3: CASSPQDSGNTIYF; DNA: TGTGCCAGCTCACCCCAGGACTCTGGAAACACCATATATTTT
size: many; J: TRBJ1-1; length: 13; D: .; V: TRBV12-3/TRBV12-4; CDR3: CASSFQENTEAFF; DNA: TGTGCCAGCAGTTTTCAAGAGAACACTGAAGCTTTCTTT
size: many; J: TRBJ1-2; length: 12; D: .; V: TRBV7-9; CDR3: CAIGTDNYGYTF; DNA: TGTGCCATCGGGACGGATAACTATGGCTACACCTTC
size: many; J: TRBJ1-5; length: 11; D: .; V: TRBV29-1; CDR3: CSVGPDQPQHF; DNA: TGCAGCGTTGGCCCCGATCAGCCCCAGCATTTT
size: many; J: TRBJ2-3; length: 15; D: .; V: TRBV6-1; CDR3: CASTWTTGATDTQYF; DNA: TGTGCCAGCACCTGGACTACAGGGGCCACAGATACGCAGTATTTT
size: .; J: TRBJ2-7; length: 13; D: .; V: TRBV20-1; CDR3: CSAPRVVSYEQYF; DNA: TGCAGTGCCCCCCGGGTAGTCTCCTACGAGCAGTACTTC
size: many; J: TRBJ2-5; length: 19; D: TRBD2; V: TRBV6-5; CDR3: CASSWRLRVASGAKETQYF; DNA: TGTGCCAGCAGTTGGAGGCTAAGGGTGGCTAGCGGGGCCAAAGAGACCCAGTACTTC
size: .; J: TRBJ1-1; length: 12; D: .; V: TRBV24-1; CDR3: CATARGTTEAFF; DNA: TGTGCCACCGCCCGGGGGACCACTGAAGCTTTCTTT
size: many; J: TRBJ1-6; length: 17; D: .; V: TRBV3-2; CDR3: CASSPSSVSSYNSPLHF; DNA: TGTGCCAGCAGCCCCTCTTCGGTGAGCTCCTATAATTCACCCCTCCACTTT
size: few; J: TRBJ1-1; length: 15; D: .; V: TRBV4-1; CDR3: CASSQEQGVWTEAFF; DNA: TGCGCCAGCAGCCAAGAACAGGGCGTGTGGACTGAAGCTTTCTTT
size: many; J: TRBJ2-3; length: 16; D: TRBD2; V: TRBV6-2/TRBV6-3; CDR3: CASSRTSGGGTDTQYF; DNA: TGTGCCAGCAGCCGGACTAGCGGGGGAGGGACAGATACGCAGTATTTT
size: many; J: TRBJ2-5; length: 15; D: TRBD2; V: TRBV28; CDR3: CASRDPAGVGETQYF; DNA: TGTGCCAGCAGAGACCCAGCGGGAGTAGGAGAGACCCAGTACTTC
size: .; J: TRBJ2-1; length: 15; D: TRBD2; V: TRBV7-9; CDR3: CASKTLAGGLNEQFF; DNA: TGTGCCAGCAAAACCCTAGCGGGTGGTTTGAATGAGCAGTTCTTC
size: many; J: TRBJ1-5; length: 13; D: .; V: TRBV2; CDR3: CASTGGLNQPQHF; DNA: TGTGCCAGCACGGGGGGTTTGAATCAGCCCCAGCATTTT
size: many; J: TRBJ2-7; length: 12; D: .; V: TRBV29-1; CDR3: CSVKIAGYEQYF; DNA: TGCAGCGTTAAGATCGCCGGATACGAGCAGTACTTC
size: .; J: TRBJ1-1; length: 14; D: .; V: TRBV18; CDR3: CASSPGLANTEAFF; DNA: TGTGCCAGCTCACCTGGTCTTGCGAACACTGAAGCTTTCTTT
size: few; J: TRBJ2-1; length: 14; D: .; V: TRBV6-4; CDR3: CASSDSRGYNEQFF; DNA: TGTGCCAGCAGTGACTCGAGGGGCTACAATGAGCAGTTCTTC
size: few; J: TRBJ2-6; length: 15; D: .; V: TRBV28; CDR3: CASSFLVSGANVLTF; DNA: TGTGCCAGCAGTTTTTTAGTCTCTGGGGCCAACGTCCTGACTTTC
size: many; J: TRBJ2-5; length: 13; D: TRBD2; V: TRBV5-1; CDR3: CASSQGLAETQYF; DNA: TGCGCCAGCAGCCAGGGACTAGCGGAGACCCAGTACTTC
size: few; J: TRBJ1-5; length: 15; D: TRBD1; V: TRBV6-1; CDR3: CASRIGGTGGQPQHF; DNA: TGTGCCAGCAGGATAGGGGGAACAGGGGGTCAGCCCCAGCATTTT
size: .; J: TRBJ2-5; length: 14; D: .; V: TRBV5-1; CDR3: CASSFGSYQETQYF; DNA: TGCGCCAGCAGCTTCGGATCGTACCAAGAGACCCAGTACTTC
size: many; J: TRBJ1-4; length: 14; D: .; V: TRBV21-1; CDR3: CASMGMEGNEKLFF; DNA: TGTGCCAGCATGGGAATGGAGGGGAATGAAAAACTGTTTTTT
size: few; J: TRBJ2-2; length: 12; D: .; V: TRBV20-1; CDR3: CSAREGAGELFF; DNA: TGCAGTGCTAGGGAGGGCGCCGGGGAGCTGTTTTTT
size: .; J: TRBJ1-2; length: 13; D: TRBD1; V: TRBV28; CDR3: CASSATGGPGYTF; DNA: TGTGCCAGCAGTGCGACAGGGGGCCCTGGCTACACCTTC
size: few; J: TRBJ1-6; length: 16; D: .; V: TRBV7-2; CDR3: CASSLARVVGGSPLHF; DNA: TGTGCCAGCAGCTTAGCGCGAGTTGTTGGAGGGTCACCCCTCCACTTT
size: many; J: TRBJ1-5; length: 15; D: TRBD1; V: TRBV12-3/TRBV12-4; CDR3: CASSPITGGDQPQHF; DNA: TGTGCCAGCAGTCCAATAACAGGGGGAGACCAGCCCCAGCATTTT
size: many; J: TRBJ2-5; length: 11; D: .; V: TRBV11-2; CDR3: CASSREETQYF; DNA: TGTGCCAGCAGCCGGGAGGAGACCCAGTACTTC
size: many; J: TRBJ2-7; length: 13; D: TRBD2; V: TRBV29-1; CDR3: CSVEARGVGEQYF; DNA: TGCAGCGTTGAAGCCCGGGGGGTGGGCGAGCAGTACTTC
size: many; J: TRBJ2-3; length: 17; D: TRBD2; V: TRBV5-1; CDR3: CASSLWGGRAPRDTQYF; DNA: TGCGCCAGCAGCTTGTGGGGCGGGAGGGCCCCGAGGGATACGCAGTATTTT
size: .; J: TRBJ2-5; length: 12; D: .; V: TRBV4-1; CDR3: CASSQVGTPADF; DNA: TGCGCCAGCAGCCAAGTTGGGACCCCCGCGGACTTC
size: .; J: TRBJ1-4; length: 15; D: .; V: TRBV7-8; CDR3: CASSRTGRGIEKLFF; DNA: TGTGCCAGCAGCAGAACAGGGCGTGGAATAGAAAAACTGTTTTTT
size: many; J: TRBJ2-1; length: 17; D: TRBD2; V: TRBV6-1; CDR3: CASSAVSGSTPYNEQFF; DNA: TGTGCCAGCAGTGCCGTTAGCGGGTCTACCCCCTACAATGAGCAGTTCTTC
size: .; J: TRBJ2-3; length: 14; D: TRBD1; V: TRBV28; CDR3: CASSKTGGVDTQYF; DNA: TGTGCCAGCAGCAAGACAGGGGGGGTGGATACGCAGTATTTT
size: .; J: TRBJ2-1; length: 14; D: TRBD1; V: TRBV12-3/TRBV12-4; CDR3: CASATGKAYNEQFF; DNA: TGTGCCAGCGCGACAGGGAAAGCGTACAATGAGCAGTTCTTC
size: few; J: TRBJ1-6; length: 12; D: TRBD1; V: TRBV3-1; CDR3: CASSQFPGQFHF; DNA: TGTGCCAGCAGCCAATTTCCGGGACAGTTCCACTTT
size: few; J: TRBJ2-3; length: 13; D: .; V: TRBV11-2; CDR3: CASSPQSTDTQYF; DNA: TGTGCCAGCAGTCCCCAAAGCACAGATACGCAGTATTTT
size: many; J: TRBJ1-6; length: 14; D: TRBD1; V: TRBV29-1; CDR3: CSVPGQGDNSPLHF; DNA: TGCAGCGTTCCGGGACAGGGGGATAATTCACCCCTCCACTTT
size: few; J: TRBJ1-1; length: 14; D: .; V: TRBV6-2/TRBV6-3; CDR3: CASSYGGRVTEAFF; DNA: TGTGCCAGCAGTTACGGCGGCCGCGTCACTGAAGCTTTCTTT
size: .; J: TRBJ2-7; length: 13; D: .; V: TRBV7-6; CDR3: CASSLVRGDEQYF; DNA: TGTGCCAGCAGCTTAGTACGGGGAGACGAGCAGTACTTC
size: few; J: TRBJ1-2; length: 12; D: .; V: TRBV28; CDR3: CASSLLPNGYTF; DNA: TGTGCCAGCAGTCTCCTGCCAAATGGCTACACCTTC
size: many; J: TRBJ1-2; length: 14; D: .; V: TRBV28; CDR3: CASSFGGTNYGYTF; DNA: TGTGCCAGCAGTTTCGGGGGAACTAACTATGGCTACACCTTC
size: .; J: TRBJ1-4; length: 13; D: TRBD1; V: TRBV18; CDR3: CASSPGQGEKLFF; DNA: TGTGCCAGCTCACCGGGACAGGGTGAAAAACTGTTTTTT
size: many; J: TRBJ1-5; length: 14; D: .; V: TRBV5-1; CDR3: CASSVGDFNQPQHF; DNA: TGCGCCAGCAGCGTAGGGGACTTCAATCAGCCCCAGCATTTT
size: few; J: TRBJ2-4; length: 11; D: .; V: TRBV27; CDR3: CASSFGDIQYF; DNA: TGTGCCAGCAGTTTTGGAGACATTCAGTACTTC